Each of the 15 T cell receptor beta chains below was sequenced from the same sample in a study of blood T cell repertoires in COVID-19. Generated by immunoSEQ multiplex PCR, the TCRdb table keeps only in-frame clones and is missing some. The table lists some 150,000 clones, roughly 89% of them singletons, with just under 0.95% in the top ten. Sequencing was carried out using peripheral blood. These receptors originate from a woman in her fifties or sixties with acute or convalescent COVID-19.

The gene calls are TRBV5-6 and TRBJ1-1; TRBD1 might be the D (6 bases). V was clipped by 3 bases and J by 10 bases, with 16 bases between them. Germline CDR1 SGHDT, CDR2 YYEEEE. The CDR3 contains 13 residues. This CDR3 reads CASSSIWDTAAFF. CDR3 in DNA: TGTGCCAGCAGCTCTATTTGGGACACAGCAGCTTTCTTT.

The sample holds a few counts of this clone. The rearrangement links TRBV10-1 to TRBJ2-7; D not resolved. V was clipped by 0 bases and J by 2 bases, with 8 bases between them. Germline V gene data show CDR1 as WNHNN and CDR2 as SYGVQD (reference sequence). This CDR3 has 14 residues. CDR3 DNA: TGCGCCAGCAGTGAGTCAAGGCTAGCCTACGAGCAGTACTTC. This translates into CASSESRLAYEQYF.

CDR3 coding DNA: TGTGCCAGCAGCTTAGTACTAGCGGGCTCCTACGAGCAGTACTTC. Translating gives CASSLVLAGSYEQYF. This sequence joins TRBV7-9 and TRBJ2-7, with 9 bases identical to TRBD2. The junction had 1 base not matched to a gene; V was cut back by 1 base and J by 0 bases. The CDR3 loop spans 15 amino acids. Germline V CDR1 and CDR2: SEHNR, FQNEAQ (reference sequence).

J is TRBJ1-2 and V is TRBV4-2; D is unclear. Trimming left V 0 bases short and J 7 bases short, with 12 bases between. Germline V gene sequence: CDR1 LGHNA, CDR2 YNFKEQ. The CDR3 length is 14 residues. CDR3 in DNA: TGTGCCAGCAGCCAAGATAGCGGTGTCGCTGGCTACACCTTC. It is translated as CASSQDSGVAGYTF.

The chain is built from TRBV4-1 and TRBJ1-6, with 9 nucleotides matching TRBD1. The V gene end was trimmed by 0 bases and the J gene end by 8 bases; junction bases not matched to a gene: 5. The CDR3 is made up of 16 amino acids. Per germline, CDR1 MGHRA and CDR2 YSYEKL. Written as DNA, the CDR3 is TGCGCCAGCAGCCAAGAAGGACAGGGGTGGTATTCACCCCTCCACTTT. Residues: CASSQEGQGWYSPLHF.

The CDR3 DNA sequence: TGCAGTGCTAGTTCTTGGGGCTACCCTCTGGACGGGACCCAGTACTTC. Translating gives CSASSWGYPLDGTQYF. The V and J genes are TRBV20-1 and TRBJ2-5; the D gene is possibly TRBD1 (5 bases). The germline gives CDR1 DFQATT, CDR2 SNEGSKA (reference sequence). The ends were cut back, 3 bases at V and 7 bases at J, with 24 bases in the middle. The CDR3 has 16 residues.

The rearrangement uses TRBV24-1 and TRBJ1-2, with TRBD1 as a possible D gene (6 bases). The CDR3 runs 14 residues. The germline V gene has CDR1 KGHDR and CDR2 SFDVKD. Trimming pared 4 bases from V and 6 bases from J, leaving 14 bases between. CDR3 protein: CATSDPTGSHGYTF. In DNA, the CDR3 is TGTGCCACCAGTGACCCTACAGGGAGCCATGGCTACACCTTC.

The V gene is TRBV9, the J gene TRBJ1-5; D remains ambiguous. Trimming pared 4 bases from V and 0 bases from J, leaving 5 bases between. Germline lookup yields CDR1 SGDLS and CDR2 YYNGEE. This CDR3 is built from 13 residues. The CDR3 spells CASSLYSNQPQHF. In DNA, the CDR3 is TGTGCCAGCAGCTTATATAGCAATCAGCCCCAGCATTTT.

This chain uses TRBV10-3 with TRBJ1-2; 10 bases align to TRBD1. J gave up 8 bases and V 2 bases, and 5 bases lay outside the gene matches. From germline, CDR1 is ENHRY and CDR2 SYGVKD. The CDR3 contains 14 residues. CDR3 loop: CAISEMTGGEGYTF. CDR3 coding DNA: TGTGCCATCAGTGAGATGACAGGGGGCGAGGGCTACACCTTC.

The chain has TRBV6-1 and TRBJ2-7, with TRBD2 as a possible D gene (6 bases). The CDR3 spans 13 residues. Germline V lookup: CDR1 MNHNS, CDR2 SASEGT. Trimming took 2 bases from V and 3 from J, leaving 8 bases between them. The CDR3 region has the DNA TGTGCCAGCAGTGAACTGCGGGGCTACGAGCAGTACTTC. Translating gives CASSELRGYEQYF.

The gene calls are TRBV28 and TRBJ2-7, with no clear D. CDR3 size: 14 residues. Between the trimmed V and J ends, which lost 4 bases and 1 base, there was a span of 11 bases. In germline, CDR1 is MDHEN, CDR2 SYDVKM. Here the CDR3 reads CASSSPGWSYEQYF. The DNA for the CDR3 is TGTGCCAGCAGTTCCCCGGGTTGGTCCTACGAGCAGTACTTC.

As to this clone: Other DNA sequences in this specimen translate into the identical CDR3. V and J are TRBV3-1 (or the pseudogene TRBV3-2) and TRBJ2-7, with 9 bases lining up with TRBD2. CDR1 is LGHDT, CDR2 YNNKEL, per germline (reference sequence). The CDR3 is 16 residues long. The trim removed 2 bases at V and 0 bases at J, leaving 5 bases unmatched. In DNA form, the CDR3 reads TGTGCCAGCAGCCAAAGACTAGCGGATAGCTCCTACGAGCAGTACTTC. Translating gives CASSQRLADSSYEQYF.

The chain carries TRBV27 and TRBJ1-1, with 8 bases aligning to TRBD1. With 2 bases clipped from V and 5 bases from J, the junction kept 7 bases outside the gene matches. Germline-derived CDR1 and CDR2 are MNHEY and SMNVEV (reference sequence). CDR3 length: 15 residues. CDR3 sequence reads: CASSLEQGGRTEAFF. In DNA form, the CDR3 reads TGTGCCAGCAGTTTAGAACAGGGGGGTAGGACTGAAGCTTTCTTT.

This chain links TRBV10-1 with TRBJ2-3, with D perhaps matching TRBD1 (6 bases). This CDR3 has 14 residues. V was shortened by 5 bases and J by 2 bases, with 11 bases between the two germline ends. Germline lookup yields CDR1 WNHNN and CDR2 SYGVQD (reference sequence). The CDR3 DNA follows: TGCGCCAGCAGTCAGGACAGTTCCACAGATACGCAGTATTTT. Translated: CASSQDSSTDTQYF.

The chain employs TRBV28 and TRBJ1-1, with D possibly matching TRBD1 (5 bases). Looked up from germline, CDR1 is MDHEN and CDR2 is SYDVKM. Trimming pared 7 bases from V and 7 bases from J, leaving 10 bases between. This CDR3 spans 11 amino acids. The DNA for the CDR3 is TGTGCCAGCAAGGGGAAGGGTGAAGCTTTCTTT. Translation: CASKGKGEAFF.